This TCR beta chain was obtained from a study of vaccination and CD4 T cells after COVID-19. Trimming shortened V by 6 bases and J by 2 bases, and 10 bases separated the two germline ends. The CDR3 runs 12 residues. CDR1 and CDR2 from the germline V gene are DFQATT and SNEGSKA (reference sequence). Cultured CD4+ T-cell DNA underwent Oncomine TCR Beta short-read sequencing. TCRdb used MiXCR to reprocess the PCR reads, holding one entry per CDR3 protein. The table records over 20,000 distinct CDR3 sequences, 64% of them present only once. A remark on this clonotype: The antigen is unknown.

As for treatment: approximately 9-day PBMC culture with coronavirus spike peptide pools or control peptides (ViraFEST assay). Source material: CD4+ T cells from blood, cultured in vitro. The TCR sequence derives from a human donor who had recovered from COVID-19. The chain carries TRBV20-1 and TRBJ2-5, with D possibly TRBD1 on 6 matching bases. The CDR3 DNA reads as TGCAGTGCAAGGACAGTGCAAGAGACCCAGTACTTC. Protein: CSARTVQETQYF.